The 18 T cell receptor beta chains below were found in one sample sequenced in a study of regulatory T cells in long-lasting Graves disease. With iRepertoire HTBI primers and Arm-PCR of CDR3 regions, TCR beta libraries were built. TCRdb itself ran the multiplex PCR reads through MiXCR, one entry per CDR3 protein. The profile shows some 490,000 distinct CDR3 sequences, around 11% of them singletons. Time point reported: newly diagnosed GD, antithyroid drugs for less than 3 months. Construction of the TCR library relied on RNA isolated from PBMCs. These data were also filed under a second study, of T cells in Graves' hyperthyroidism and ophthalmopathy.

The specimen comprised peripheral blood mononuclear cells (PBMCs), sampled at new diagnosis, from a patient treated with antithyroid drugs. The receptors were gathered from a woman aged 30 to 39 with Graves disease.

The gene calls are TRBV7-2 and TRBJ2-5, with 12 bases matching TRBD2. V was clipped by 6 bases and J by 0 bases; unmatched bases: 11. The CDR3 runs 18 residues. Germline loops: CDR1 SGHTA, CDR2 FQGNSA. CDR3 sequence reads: CASRLELAGGWYQETQYF. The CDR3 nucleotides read TGTGCCAGCAGGCTGGAACTAGCGGGAGGCTGGTACCAAGAGACCCAGTACTTC.

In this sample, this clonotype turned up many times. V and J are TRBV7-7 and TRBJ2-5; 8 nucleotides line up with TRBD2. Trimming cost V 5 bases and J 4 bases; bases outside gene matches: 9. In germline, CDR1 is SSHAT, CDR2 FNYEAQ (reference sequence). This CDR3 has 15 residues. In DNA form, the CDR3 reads TGTGCCAGCAGCCCCAACATCGGGAGGGCAGAGACCCAGTACTTC. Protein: CASSPNIGRAETQYF.

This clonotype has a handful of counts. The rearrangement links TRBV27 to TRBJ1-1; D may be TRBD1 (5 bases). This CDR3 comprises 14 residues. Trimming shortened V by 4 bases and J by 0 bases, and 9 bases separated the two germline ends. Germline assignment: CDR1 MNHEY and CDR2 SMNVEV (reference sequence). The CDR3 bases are TGTGCCAGCAGTTCGAGGGACCTGAACACTGAAGCTTTCTTT. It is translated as CASSSRDLNTEAFF.

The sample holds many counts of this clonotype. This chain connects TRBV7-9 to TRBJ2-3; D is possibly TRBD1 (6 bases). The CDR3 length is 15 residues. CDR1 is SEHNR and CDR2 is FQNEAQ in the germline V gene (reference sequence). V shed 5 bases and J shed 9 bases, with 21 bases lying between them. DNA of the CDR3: TGTGCCAGCAGCGCCACCAGGGACACACGAGGGACGCAGTATTTT. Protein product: CASSATRDTRGTQYF.

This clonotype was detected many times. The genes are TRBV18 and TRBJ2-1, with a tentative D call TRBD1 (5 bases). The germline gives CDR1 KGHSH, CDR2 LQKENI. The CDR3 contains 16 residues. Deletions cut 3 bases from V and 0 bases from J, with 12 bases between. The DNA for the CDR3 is TGTGCCAGCTCACCCAGGGTAGCTCTCTCCTACAATGAGCAGTTCTTC. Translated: CASSPRVALSYNEQFF. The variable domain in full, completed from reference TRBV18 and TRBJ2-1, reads NAGVMQNPRHLVRRRGQEARLRCSPMKGHSHVYWYRQLPEEGLKFMVYLQKENIIDESGMPKERFSAEFPKEGPSILRIQQVVRGDSAAYFCASSPRVALSYNEQFFGPGTRLTVL.

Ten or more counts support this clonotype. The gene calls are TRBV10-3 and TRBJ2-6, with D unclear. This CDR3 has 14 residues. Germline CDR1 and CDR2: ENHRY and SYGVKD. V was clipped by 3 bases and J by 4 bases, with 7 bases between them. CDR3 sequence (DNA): TGTGCCATCAGTGATCCTACCGGGGCCAACGTCCTGACTTTC. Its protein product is CAISDPTGANVLTF.

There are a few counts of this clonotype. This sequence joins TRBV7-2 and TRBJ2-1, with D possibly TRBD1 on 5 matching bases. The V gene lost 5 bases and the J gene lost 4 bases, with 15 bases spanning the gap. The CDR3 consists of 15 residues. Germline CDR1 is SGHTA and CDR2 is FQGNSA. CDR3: CASSDRPTVYNEQFF. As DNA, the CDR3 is TGTGCCAGCAGCGACCGACCGACAGTATACAATGAGCAGTTCTTC. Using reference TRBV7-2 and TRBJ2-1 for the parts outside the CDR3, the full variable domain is GAGVSQSPSNKVTEKGKDVELRCDPISGHTALYWYRQSLGQGLEFLIYFQGNSAPDKSGLPSDRFSAERTGGSVSTLTIQRTQQEDSAVYLCASSDRPTVYNEQFFGPGTRLTVL.

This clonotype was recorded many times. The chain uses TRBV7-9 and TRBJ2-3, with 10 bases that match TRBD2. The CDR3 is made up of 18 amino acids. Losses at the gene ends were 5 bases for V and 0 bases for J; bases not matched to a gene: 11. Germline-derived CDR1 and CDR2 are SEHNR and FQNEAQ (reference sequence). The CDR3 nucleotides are TGTGCCAGCAGCGCATCGGCCGGACTAGCGGCTAGCACAGATACGCAGTATTTT. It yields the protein CASSASAGLAASTDTQYF.

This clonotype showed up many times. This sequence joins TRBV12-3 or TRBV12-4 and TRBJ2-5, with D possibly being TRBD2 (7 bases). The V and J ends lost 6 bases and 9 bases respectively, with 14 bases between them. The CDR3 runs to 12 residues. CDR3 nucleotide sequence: TGTGCCAGCAGGTCGGGGGCGGGGGCCCAGTACTTC. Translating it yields CASRSGAGAQYF.

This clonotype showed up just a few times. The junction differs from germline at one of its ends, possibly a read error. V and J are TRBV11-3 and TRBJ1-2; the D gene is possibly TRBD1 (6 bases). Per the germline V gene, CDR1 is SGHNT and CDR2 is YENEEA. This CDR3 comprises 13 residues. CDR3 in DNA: TGTACCAGCAGCTTTAGCCAGGGGAATGGCTACACCTTC. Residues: CTSSFSQGNGYTF.

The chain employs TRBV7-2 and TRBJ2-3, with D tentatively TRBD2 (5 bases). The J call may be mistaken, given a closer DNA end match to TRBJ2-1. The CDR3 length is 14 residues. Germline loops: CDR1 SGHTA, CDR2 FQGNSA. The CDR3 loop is CASSQRLKSYEQFF. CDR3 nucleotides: TGTGCCAGCAGCCAGCGGCTGAAATCCTACGAGCAGTTCTTC.

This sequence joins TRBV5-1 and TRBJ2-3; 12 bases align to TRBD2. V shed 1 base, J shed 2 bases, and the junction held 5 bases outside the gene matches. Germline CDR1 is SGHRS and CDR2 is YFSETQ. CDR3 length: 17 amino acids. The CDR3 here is CASSLTSGRWDTDTQYF. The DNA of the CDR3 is TGCGCCAGCAGCTTGACTAGCGGGAGGTGGGACACAGATACGCAGTATTTT.

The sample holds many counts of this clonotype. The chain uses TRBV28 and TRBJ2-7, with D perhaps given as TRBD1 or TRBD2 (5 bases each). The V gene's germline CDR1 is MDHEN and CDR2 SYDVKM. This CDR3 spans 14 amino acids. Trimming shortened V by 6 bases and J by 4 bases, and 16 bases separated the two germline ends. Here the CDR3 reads CASRGSGTPYEQYF. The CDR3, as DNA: TGTGCCAGCAGGGGATCCGGGACGCCTTACGAGCAGTACTTC.

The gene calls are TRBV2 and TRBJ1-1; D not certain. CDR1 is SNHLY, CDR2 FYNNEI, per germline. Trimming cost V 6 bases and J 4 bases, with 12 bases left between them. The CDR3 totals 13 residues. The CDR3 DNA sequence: TGTGCCAGCAGCAATGAGGTCCTCACTGAAGCTTTCTTT. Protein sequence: CASSNEVLTEAFF.

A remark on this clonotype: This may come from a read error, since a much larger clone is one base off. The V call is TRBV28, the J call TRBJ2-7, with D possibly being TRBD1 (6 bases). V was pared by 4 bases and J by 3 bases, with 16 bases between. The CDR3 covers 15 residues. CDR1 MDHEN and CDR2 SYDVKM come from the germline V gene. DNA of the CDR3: TGTGCCAGCAGTTCTGCAGGGGTGGCAGACTACGAGCAGTACTTC. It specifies CASSSAGVADYEQYF.

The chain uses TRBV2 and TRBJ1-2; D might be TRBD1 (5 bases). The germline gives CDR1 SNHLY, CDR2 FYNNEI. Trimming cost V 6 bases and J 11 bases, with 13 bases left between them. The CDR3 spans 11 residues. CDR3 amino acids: CASSPRQIYTF. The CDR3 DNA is TGTGCCAGCAGCCCCAGACAGATTTACACCTTC.

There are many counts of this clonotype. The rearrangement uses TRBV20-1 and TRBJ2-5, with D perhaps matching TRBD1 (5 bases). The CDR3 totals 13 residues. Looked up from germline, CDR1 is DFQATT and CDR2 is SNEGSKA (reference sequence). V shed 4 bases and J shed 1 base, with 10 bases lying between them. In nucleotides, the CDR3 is TGCAGTGCTATCGACAGCCCCCAAGAGACCCAGTACTTC. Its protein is CSAIDSPQETQYF.

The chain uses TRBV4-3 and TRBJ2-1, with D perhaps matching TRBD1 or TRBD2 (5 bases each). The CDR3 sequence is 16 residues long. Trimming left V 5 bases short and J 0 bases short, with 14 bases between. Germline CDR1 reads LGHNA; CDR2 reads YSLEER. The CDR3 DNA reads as TGCGCCAGCAGCAAAGTACCAGGGAGCTCCTACAATGAGCAGTTCTTC. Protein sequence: CASSKVPGSSYNEQFF.